A selection of T cell receptor beta chains follows, all from one sample in a study of CD8+CD57+ T cells in acquired aplastic anemia. Each CDR3 protein gets one entry after TCRdb re-called the reads with MiXCR. The table has around 200,000 distinct CDR3 sequences, roughly 65% seen once; the top ten hold about 39%. The material sequenced was sorted CD4+, CD8+, or CD8+CD57+ T cells (not recorded which) from PBMCs. The receptors come from a human donor with aplastic anemia. CDR3s include the opening cysteine and the closing phenylalanine or tryptophan. Each record gives: V gene, clone size, J gene, D gene, CDR3 protein, CDR3 DNA. A D gene is named only where the DNA matches it firmly. Clone size is stated in some rows and not others, as once, few, many or a class when expanded.

v_gene: TRBV7-9; abundance: few; j_gene: TRBJ2-7; d_gene: -; CDR3aa: CASSLMLGRFDEQYF; CDR3nt: TGTGCCAGCAGCTTAATGTTAGGCAGGTTCGACGAGCAGTACTTC
v_gene: TRBV20-1; abundance: -; j_gene: TRBJ2-7; d_gene: -; CDR3aa: CSASDNDEQYF; CDR3nt: TGCAGTGCTAGCGACAACGACGAGCAGTACTTC
v_gene: TRBV9; abundance: -; j_gene: TRBJ1-1; d_gene: -; CDR3aa: CASRPRGRDTEAFF; CDR3nt: TGTGCCAGCAGGCCAAGGGGTCGCGACACTGAAGCTTTCTTT
v_gene: TRBV14; abundance: -; j_gene: TRBJ2-7; d_gene: -; CDR3aa: CASSLLRGPSYEQYF; CDR3nt: TGTGCCAGCAGCCTATTACGGGGGCCCTCCTACGAGCAGTACTTC
v_gene: TRBV6-5; abundance: few; j_gene: TRBJ2-1; d_gene: -; CDR3aa: CASSYSLWGRSSYNEQFF; CDR3nt: TGTGCCAGCAGTTACTCGTTGTGGGGGCGGAGCTCCTACAATGAGCAGTTCTTC
v_gene: TRBV19; abundance: many; j_gene: TRBJ2-3; d_gene: TRBD2; CDR3aa: CASSIEAGGGSITDTQYF; CDR3nt: TGTGCCAGTAGTATAGAGGCCGGGGGGGGCTCCATCACAGATACGCAGTATTTT
v_gene: TRBV7-3; abundance: once; j_gene: TRBJ2-5; d_gene: TRBD1; CDR3aa: CASSLGTGALETQYF; CDR3nt: TGTGCCAGCAGCTTGGGGACAGGGGCCCTAGAGACCCAGTACTTC
v_gene: TRBV20-1; abundance: few; j_gene: TRBJ2-7; d_gene: TRBD2; CDR3aa: CSAIAGGPNEQYF; CDR3nt: TGCAGTGCTATAGCGGGGGGGCCCAACGAGCAGTACTTC
v_gene: TRBV2; abundance: few; j_gene: TRBJ2-6; d_gene: -; CDR3aa: CASRTRDTSGANVLTF; CDR3nt: TGTGCCAGCAGGACCCGGGACACCTCTGGGGCCAACGTCCTGACTTTC
v_gene: TRBV11-1; abundance: once; j_gene: TRBJ1-5; d_gene: -; CDR3aa: CASSLTAVQPQHF; CDR3nt: TGTGCCAGCAGCTTAACAGCTGTTCAGCCCCAGCATTTT
v_gene: TRBV24-1; abundance: -; j_gene: TRBJ1-3; d_gene: -; CDR3aa: CATSADNLPDSGNTIYF; CDR3nt: TGTGCCACCAGTGCCGACAACCTACCGGACTCTGGAAACACCATATATTTT
v_gene: TRBV7-8; abundance: -; j_gene: TRBJ1-4; d_gene: -; CDR3aa: CASSTRDFPAEKLFF; CDR3nt: TGTGCCAGCAGCACCAGGGACTTCCCGGCTGAAAAACTGTTTTTT
v_gene: TRBV12-3/TRBV12-4; abundance: -; j_gene: TRBJ1-1; d_gene: -; CDR3aa: CASSTGTSNTEAFF; CDR3nt: TGTGCCAGCAGTACCGGGACATCGAACACTGAAGCTTTCTTT
v_gene: TRBV19; abundance: -; j_gene: TRBJ1-1; d_gene: TRBD1; CDR3aa: CASRGQRNTEAFF; CDR3nt: TGTGCCAGTAGGGGACAGAGGAACACTGAAGCTTTCTTT
v_gene: TRBV12-3/TRBV12-4; abundance: -; j_gene: TRBJ1-6; d_gene: -; CDR3aa: CASSTGQSPLHF; CDR3nt: TGTGCCAGCAGCACCGGGCAGTCCCCCCTCCACTTT
v_gene: TRBV19; abundance: -; j_gene: TRBJ2-5; d_gene: -; CDR3aa: CASSISWQGETQYF; CDR3nt: TGTGCCAGTAGTATTAGCTGGCAAGGGGAGACCCAGTACTTC